This T cell receptor (beta chain) is from a study of T cell responses to AZD1222 COVID-19 vaccine. Between the trimmed V and J ends, which lost 2 bases and 3 bases, there was a span of 5 bases. CDR1 and CDR2 from the germline V gene are SGHRS and YFSETQ. The CDR3 length is 12 residues. Points on this clone: The antigen remains unidentified.

This table comes from immunoSEQ multiplex PCR, and its TCRdb copy is limited to in-frame clones, with some not included. The table has some 140,000 clones, 92% seen once. Study-level points and caveats: Only six or seven AZD1222 recipients tested seropositive at baseline. Repertoire sampling occurred only after the peak T cell response.

The sequence derives from an adult in good health. V gene TRBV5-1 combines with J gene TRBJ2-5; no reliable D call. The sequenced sample was peripheral blood, obtained on day 0 of AZD1222 vaccination. The CDR3 DNA reads TGCGCCAGCAGCTTAGAAAAAGAGACCCAGTACTTC. Translated: CASSLEKETQYF.